One sample yielded the 27 T cell receptor beta chains listed below, sequenced in a study of blood T cell repertoires in COVID-19. Sequencing was performed with immunoSEQ multiplex PCR; in TCRdb, only in-frame clones are kept and a portion is missing. The sample includes 180,000 or so clones, approximately 83% of them seen just once. Source material: peripheral blood. These receptors were obtained from a human donor with active or convalescent COVID-19. The donor label of this sample is uncertain.

V and J are TRBV23-1 and TRBJ2-4; 7 bases agree with TRBD2. TRBV23-1 has ORF status, its function being uncertain. CDR3 length: 18 residues. The trim removed 4 bases at V and 7 bases at J, leaving 19 bases unmatched. The CDR3 DNA sequence: TGCGCCAGCAGTCCCGTTCCATCTCTAATAGGGGAGGGGAACATTCAGTACTTC. It is translated as CASSPVPSLIGEGNIQYF.

This clone appeared a single time. The rearrangement joins TRBV4-1 to TRBJ1-3; D possibly corresponds to TRBD1 (5 bases). Trimming removed 3 bases from V and 0 bases from J, with 12 bases in between. This CDR3 has 16 residues. Germline V CDR1 and CDR2: MGHRA, YSYEKL. The CDR3 loop is CASSQMDILSGNTIYF. CDR3 coding DNA: TGCGCCAGCAGCCAGATGGACATCCTCTCTGGAAACACCATATATTTT.

The J gene is TRBJ2-7, the V gene TRBV2; D is ambiguous. Trimming removed 10 bases from V and 5 bases from J, with 12 bases in between. The CDR3 extends over 11 amino acids. The V gene's germline CDR1 is SNHLY and CDR2 FYNNEI. The CDR3 DNA follows: TGTGCCATTGCCTTGAGCCACGAGCAGTACTTC. It translates to CAIALSHEQYF.

This chain connects TRBV7-2 to TRBJ1-1; D possibly corresponds to TRBD1 (6 bases). There are 14 residues in the CDR3. Trimming took 0 bases from V and 5 from J, leaving 10 bases between them. Germline V gene sequence: CDR1 SGHTA, CDR2 FQGNSA. The CDR3 bases are TGTGCCAGCAGCTTAGCAGGGGGAGTGACTGAAGCTTTCTTT. Translating it yields CASSLAGGVTEAFF.

The chain uses TRBV5-1 and TRBJ2-5; TRBD2 aligns across 14 bases. The ends lost 6 bases at V and 5 bases at J; junction bases unmatched: 9. CDR3 length equals 16 residues. Germline V lookup: CDR1 SGHRS, CDR2 YFSETQ. CDR3 region: CASKPGTSGSWETQYF. DNA for the CDR3: TGCGCCAGCAAGCCCGGGACTAGCGGGAGTTGGGAGACCCAGTACTTC.

The chain uses TRBV27 and TRBJ2-4; 7 nucleotides match TRBD2. The CDR3 runs to 15 residues. V lost 7 bases and J lost 8; bases outside the gene matches: 14. The V gene's germline CDR1 is MNHEY and CDR2 SMNVEV (reference sequence). The chain's CDR3 is CASTPSFGLGDIQYF. In nucleotides, the CDR3 is TGTGCCAGCACCCCGTCCTTTGGACTAGGCGACATTCAGTACTTC.

The rearrangement links TRBV18 to TRBJ2-7; TRBD2 matches at 7 bases. This CDR3 is built from 16 residues. Trimming cost V 4 bases and J 2 bases; bases outside gene matches: 11. Germline values: CDR1 KGHSH, CDR2 LQKENI. The CDR3 reads CASSRRGGSDAYEQYF. As DNA, the CDR3 is TGTGCCAGCTCACGGAGGGGCGGGAGTGACGCCTACGAGCAGTACTTC.

The genes are TRBV7-2 and TRBJ2-1; perhaps TRBD2 as D (6 bases). This CDR3 has 17 amino acids. The germline gives CDR1 SGHTA, CDR2 FQGNSA. With 4 bases removed from V and 8 bases from J, the gap between germline ends came to 24 bases. The CDR3 protein is CASSSPRGGPLLYEQFF. CDR3 sequence (DNA): TGTGCCAGCAGCTCCCCCCGTGGAGGGCCCCTATTGTATGAGCAGTTCTTC.

This sequence joins TRBV13 and TRBJ1-5; TRBD1 might be the D (6 bases). This CDR3 spans 16 amino acids. Germline CDR1 and CDR2: PRHDT and FYEKMQ (reference sequence). V dropped 2 bases and J dropped 3 bases, with 14 bases sitting between them. The CDR3 protein is CASSLKVGGFNQPQHF. The CDR3 coding sequence is TGTGCCAGCAGCTTAAAAGTAGGGGGATTCAATCAGCCCCAGCATTTT.

This rearrangement joins TRBV7-2 to TRBJ2-1, with 7 bases matching TRBD2. This CDR3 is 13 amino acids long. The germline V gene has CDR1 SGHTA and CDR2 FQGNSA. With V trimmed by 2 bases and J by 7 bases, 2 bases remained unmatched. The CDR3 sequence is CASSLWGGNEQFF. DNA of the CDR3: TGTGCCAGCAGCTTATGGGGGGGGAATGAGCAGTTCTTC. The full variable domain, rest sourced from reference TRBV7-2 and TRBJ2-1, is GAGVSQSPSNKVTEKGKDVELRCDPISGHTALYWYRQSLGQGLEFLIYFQGNSAPDKSGLPSDRFSAERTGGSVSTLTIQRTQQEDSAVYLCASSLWGGNEQFFGPGTRLTVL.

The V call is TRBV5-4, the J call TRBJ2-3, with 10 bases identical to TRBD2. Germline CDR1 and CDR2: SGHNT and YYREEE (reference sequence). The CDR3 has 17 amino acids. V was clipped by 3 bases and J by 0 bases; unmatched bases: 7. CDR3 DNA: TGTGCCAGCAGCTCTCGGACTAGCGGAAAAAGCACAGATACGCAGTATTTT. Its translation is CASSSRTSGKSTDTQYF.

The V gene is TRBV5-1, the J gene TRBJ2-5; TRBD1 is a possible D gene (5 bases). Trimming took 4 bases from V and 1 from J, leaving 17 bases between them. Germline CDR1 is SGHRS and CDR2 is YFSETQ. The CDR3 has 16 residues. The CDR3 sequence is CASSRDRQTPQETQYF. CDR3 DNA sequence: TGCGCCAGCAGCCGAGACAGACAAACGCCCCAAGAGACCCAGTACTTC.

The chain carries TRBV18 and TRBJ1-5; no definite D call. The V gene lost 1 base and the J gene lost 7 bases, with 11 bases spanning the gap. From germline, CDR1 is KGHSH and CDR2 LQKENI. The CDR3 spans 14 residues. CDR3: CASSPREGRQPQHF. The CDR3 bases are TGTGCCAGCTCACCACGTGAGGGTCGGCAGCCCCAGCATTTT.

The chain recombines TRBV5-1 with TRBJ2-1; D not resolved. CDR1 SGHRS and CDR2 YFSETQ come from the germline V gene. This CDR3 contains 14 residues. Trimming took 0 bases from V and 9 from J, leaving 13 bases between them. DNA of the CDR3: TGCGCCAGCAGCTTGGGCCTAGGCGGCAGTGAGCAGTTCTTC. Translation: CASSLGLGGSEQFF. Looking up the rest from reference TRBV5-1 and TRBJ2-1 gives the full variable domain: KAGVTQTPRYLIKTRGQQVTLSCSPISGHRSVSWYQQTPGQGLQFLFEYFSETQRNKGNFPGRFSGRQFSNSRSEMNVSTLELGDSALYLCASSLGLGGSEQFFGPGTRLTVL.

This chain links TRBV6-5 with TRBJ1-2; D ambiguous. This CDR3 comprises 14 residues. Germline CDR1 reads MNHEY; CDR2 reads SVGAGI. Trimming removed 6 bases at V and 3 bases at J, with 14 bases between. CDR3 amino acids: CASRPRESYYGYTF. DNA of the CDR3: TGTGCCAGCAGGCCCCGGGAGTCGTACTATGGCTACACCTTC.

As concerns this clone: One base away lies a much larger clone, so this may be a sequencing read error. The V gene is TRBV7-3, the J gene TRBJ1-2, with 9 bases fitting TRBD1. The CDR3 spans 14 residues. The V gene end was trimmed by 4 bases and the J gene end by 2 bases; junction bases not matched to a gene: 2. In germline, CDR1 is SGHTA, CDR2 FQGTGA. The CDR3 loop is CASSSGTGNYGYTF. The CDR3 DNA sequence: TGTGCCAGCAGCTCCGGGACAGGGAACTATGGCTACACCTTC.

The chain is built from TRBV9 and TRBJ2-7, with 13 positions matching TRBD2. With 5 bases clipped from V and 4 bases from J, the junction kept 3 bases outside the gene matches. Germline CDR1 reads SGDLS; CDR2 reads YYNGEE. CDR3 size: 14 residues. CDR3 coding DNA: TGTGCCAGCAGTCGGACTAGCGGGGGTTACGAGCAGTACTTC. Protein product: CASSRTSGGYEQYF.

This rearrangement joins TRBV5-1 to TRBJ2-1, with no clear D. The CDR3 has 14 residues. Germline values: CDR1 SGHRS, CDR2 YFSETQ. Trimming took 0 bases from V and 7 from J, leaving 11 bases between them. CDR3 DNA sequence: TGCGCCAGCAGCTTGGATGTTATTCGGAATGAGCAGTTCTTC. It yields the protein CASSLDVIRNEQFF.

The rearrangement uses TRBV18 and TRBJ2-5; the match to TRBD1 covers 9 bases. Trimming at V came to 2 bases and at J to 5 bases, leaving 3 bases not matched to a gene. This CDR3 comprises 14 residues. Germline lookup yields CDR1 KGHSH and CDR2 LQKENI. The CDR3: CASSPTQGAETQYF. CDR3 bases: TGTGCCAGCTCACCAACACAGGGGGCGGAGACCCAGTACTTC.

The rearrangement uses TRBV18 and TRBJ2-1; possible D gene TRBD1, 6 bases. CDR1 is KGHSH and CDR2 is LQKENI in the germline V gene. The CDR3 is made up of 16 amino acids. V lost 3 bases, J lost 7 bases, and 19 bases lay in between. DNA for the CDR3: TGTGCCAGCTCACCTGTCTTCAGGGGCAGTAGAAATGAGCAGTTCTTC. It codes for CASSPVFRGSRNEQFF.

The rearrangement links TRBV2 to TRBJ1-2; D perhaps matches TRBD1 (5 bases). Looked up from germline, CDR1 is SNHLY and CDR2 is FYNNEI. This CDR3 is 13 amino acids long. V was shortened by 4 bases and J by 5 bases, with 11 bases between the two germline ends. The CDR3 nucleotides read TGTGCCAGCAGTGCGCTTAAGGGGTATGGCTACACCTTC. Its translation: CASSALKGYGYTF.

V is TRBV4-3 and J is TRBJ1-6; 10 bases map to TRBD1. Germline trimming cut 3 bases from V and 0 bases from J; bases unmatched to any gene: 2. This CDR3 has 17 amino acids. Germline V gene lookup returns CDR1 LGHNA and CDR2 YSLEER. CDR3 in amino acids: CASSQRTGGSYNSPLHF. DNA of the CDR3: TGCGCCAGCAGCCAGAGGACAGGGGGCTCCTATAATTCACCCCTCCACTTT.

The rearrangement joins TRBV7-3 to TRBJ2-1, with D possibly matching TRBD2 (6 bases). V gave up 5 bases and J gave up 6 bases, with 29 bases separating them. Germline-derived CDR1 and CDR2 are SGHTA and FQGTGA. This CDR3 has 19 residues. In nucleotides, the CDR3 is TGTGCCAGCAGCCCCCGGGGAGGCCCCGTAGGAGGAGGGTCCAATGAGCAGTTCTTC. Translated: CASSPRGGPVGGGSNEQFF.

V gene TRBV7-9 combines with J gene TRBJ2-1; the D is unclear. The germline V gene has CDR1 SEHNR and CDR2 FQNEAQ (reference sequence). The CDR3 extends over 12 amino acids. With 1 base removed from V and 9 bases from J, the gap between germline ends came to 7 bases. DNA for the CDR3: TGTGCCAGCAGCTTAGGCCTGAGTGAGCAGTTCTTC. Translation gives CASSLGLSEQFF.

This chain links TRBV18 with TRBJ2-3; TRBD1 aligns across 8 bases. Germline V CDR1 and CDR2: KGHSH, LQKENI. CDR3 size: 16 residues. The trim removed 5 bases at V and 3 bases at J, leaving 10 bases unmatched. DNA for the CDR3: TGTGCCAGCTCATCAGGACAGGGCGCGGTGACAGATACGCAGTATTTT. Translated: CASSSGQGAVTDTQYF.

As for this clone: The sample has other DNA sequences that encode this CDR3 too. V is TRBV5-1 and J is TRBJ2-7; D unclear. V was pared by 0 bases and J by 7 bases, with 5 bases between. Germline V lookup: CDR1 SGHRS, CDR2 YFSETQ. The CDR3 loop spans 11 amino acids. CDR3 coding DNA: TGCGCCAGCAGCTTGGATCGGGAGCAGTACTTC. As protein: CASSLDREQYF.

The chain couples TRBV27 to TRBJ1-1, with no clear D. Germline CDR1 MNHEY, CDR2 SMNVEV (reference sequence). The CDR3 has 15 residues. Trimming pared 4 bases from V and 0 bases from J, leaving 12 bases between. The CDR3 here is CASSSGWQLNTEAFF. The CDR3, as DNA: TGTGCCAGCAGTTCCGGGTGGCAGTTGAACACTGAAGCTTTCTTT.